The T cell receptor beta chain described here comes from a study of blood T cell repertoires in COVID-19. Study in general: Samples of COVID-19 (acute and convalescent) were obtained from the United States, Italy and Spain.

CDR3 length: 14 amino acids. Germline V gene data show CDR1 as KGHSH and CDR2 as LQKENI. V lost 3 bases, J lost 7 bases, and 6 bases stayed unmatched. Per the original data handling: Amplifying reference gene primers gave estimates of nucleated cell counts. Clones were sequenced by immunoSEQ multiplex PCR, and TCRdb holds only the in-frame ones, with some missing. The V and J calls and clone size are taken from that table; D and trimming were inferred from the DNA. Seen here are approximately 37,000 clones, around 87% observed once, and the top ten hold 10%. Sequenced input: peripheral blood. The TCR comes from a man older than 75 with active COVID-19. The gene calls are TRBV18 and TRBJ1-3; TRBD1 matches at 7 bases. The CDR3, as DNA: TGTGCCAGCTCACCCGGGACAGTGGGGAACACCATATATTTT. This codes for CASSPGTVGNTIYF.